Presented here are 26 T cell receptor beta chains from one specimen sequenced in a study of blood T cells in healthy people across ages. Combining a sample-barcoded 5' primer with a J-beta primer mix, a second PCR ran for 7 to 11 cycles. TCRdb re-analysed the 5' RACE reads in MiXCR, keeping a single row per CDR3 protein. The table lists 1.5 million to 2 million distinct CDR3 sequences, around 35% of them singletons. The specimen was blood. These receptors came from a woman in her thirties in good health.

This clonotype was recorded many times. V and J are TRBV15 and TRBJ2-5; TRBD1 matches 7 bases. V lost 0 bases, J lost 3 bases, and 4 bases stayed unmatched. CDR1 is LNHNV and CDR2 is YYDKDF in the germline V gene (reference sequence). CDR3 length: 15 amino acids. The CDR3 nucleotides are TGTGCCACCAGCAGAGATCGAGGGGGCGAAGAGACCCAGTACTTC. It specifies CATSRDRGGEETQYF.

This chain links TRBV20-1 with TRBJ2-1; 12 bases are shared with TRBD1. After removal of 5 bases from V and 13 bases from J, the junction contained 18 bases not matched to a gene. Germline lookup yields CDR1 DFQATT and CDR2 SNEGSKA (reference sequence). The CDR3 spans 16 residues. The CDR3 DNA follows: TGCAGTGCTCCGAAGGGGACAGGGGGCCTGGTGGAGACCCAGTTCTTC. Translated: CSAPKGTGGLVETQFF.

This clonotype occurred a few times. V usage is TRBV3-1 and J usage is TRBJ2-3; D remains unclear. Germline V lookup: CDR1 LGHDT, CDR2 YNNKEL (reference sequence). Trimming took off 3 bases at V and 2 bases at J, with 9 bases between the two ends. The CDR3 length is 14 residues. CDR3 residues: CASSHGLLTDTQYF. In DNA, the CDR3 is TGTGCCAGCAGCCACGGGTTACTCACAGATACGCAGTATTTT.

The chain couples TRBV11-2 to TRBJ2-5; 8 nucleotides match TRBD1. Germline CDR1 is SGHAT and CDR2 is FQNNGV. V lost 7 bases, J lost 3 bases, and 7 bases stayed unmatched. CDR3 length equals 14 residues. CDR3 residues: CASTDRGSKETQYF. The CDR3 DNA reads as TGTGCCAGCACCGACAGGGGAAGTAAAGAGACCCAGTACTTC.

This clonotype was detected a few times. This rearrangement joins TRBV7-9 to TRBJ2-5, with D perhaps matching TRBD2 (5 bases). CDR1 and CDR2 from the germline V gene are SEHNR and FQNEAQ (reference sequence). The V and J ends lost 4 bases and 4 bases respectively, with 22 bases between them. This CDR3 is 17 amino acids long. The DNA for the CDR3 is TGTGCCAGCAGCTCTCGGGGTCCGAGGATTTCGGGAGAGACCCAGTACTTC. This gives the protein CASSSRGPRISGETQYF.

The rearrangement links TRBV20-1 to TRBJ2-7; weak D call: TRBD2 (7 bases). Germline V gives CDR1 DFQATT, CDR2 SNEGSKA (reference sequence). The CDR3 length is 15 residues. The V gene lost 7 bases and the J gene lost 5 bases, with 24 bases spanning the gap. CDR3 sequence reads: CSVKGGDPAVHEQYF. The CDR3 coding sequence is TGCAGTGTTAAGGGGGGGGACCCGGCAGTCCACGAGCAGTACTTC.

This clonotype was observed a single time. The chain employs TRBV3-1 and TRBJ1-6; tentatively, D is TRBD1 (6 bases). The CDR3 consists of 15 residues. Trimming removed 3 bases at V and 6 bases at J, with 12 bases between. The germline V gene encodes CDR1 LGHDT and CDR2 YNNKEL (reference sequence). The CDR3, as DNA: TGTGCCAGCAGCCACCGGGACACCCTTAATTCACCCCTCCACTTT. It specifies CASSHRDTLNSPLHF.

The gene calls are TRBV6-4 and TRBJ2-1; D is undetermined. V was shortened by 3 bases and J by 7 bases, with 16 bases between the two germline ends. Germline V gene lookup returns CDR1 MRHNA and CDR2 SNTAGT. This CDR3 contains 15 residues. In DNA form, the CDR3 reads TGTGCCAGCAGTGAACAGCGAACCGCCTGGAATGAGCAGTTCTTC. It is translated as CASSEQRTAWNEQFF.

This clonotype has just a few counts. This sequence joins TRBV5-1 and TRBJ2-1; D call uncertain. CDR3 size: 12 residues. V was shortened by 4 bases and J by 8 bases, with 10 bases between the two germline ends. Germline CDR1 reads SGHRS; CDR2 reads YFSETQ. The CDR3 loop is CASSKDFYEQFF. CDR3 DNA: TGCGCCAGCAGCAAAGACTTTTATGAGCAGTTCTTC.

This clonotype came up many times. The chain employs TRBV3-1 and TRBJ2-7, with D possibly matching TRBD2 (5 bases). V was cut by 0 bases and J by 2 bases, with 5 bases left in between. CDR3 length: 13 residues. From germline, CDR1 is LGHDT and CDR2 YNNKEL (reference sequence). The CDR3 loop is CASSQDGAYEQYF. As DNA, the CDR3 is TGTGCCAGCAGCCAAGACGGGGCCTACGAGCAGTACTTC.

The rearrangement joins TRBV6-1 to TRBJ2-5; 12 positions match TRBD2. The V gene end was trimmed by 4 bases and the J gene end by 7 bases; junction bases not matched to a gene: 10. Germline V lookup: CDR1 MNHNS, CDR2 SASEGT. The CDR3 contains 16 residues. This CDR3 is CASSAKVASGGGTQYF. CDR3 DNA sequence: TGTGCCAGCAGTGCAAAGGTTGCTAGCGGGGGGGGGACCCAGTACTTC.

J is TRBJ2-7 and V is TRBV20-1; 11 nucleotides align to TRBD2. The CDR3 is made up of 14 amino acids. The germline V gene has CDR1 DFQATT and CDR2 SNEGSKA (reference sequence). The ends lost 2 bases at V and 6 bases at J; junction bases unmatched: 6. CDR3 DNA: TGCAGTGCTAGACGAACTAGCGGGGGTCCCGAGCAGTACTTC. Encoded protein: CSARRTSGGPEQYF.

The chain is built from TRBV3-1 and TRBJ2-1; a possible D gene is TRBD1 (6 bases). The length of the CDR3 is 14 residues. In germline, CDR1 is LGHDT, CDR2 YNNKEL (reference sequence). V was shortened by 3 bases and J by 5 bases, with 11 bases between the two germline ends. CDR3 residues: CASSQKDRHNEQFF. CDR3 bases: TGTGCCAGCAGCCAGAAGGACAGACACAATGAGCAGTTCTTC.

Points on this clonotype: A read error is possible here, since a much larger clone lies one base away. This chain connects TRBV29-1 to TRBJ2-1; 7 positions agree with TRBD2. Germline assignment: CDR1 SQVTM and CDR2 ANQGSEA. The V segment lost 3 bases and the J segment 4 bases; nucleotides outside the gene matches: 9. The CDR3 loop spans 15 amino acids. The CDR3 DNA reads TGCAGCGTTGATAGTATGTGGGAGGGGTACAATGAGCAGTTCTTC. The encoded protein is CSVDSMWEGYNEQFF.

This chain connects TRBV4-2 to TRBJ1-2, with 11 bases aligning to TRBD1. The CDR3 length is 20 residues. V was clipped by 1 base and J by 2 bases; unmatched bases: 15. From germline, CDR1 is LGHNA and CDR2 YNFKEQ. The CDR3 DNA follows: TGTGCCAGCAGCCAAGGATCGGGTTCCGGGACAGGGGGATCAAACTATGGCTACACCTTC. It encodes CASSQGSGSGTGGSNYGYTF.

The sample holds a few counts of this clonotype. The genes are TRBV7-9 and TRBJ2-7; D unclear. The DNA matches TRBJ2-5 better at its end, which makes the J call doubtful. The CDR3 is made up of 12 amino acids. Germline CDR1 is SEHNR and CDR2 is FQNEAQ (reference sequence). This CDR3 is CASSPGWGTQYF. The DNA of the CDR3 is TGTGCCAGCAGCCCCGGATGGGGGACCCAGTACTTC.

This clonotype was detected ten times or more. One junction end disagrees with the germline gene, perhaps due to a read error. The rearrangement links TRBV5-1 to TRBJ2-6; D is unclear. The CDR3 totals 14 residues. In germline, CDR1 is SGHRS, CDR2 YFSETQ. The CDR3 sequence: CASSLSSGANVLTF. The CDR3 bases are TGTGCCAGCAGTTTATCATCTGGGGCCAACGTCCTGACTTTC.

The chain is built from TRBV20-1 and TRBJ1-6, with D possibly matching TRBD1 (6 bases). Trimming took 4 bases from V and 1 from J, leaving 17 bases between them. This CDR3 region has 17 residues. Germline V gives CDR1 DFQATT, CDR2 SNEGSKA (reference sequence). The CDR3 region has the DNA TGCAGTGCTACCAGGGGAGGCGGCGGGTCCTATAATTCACCCCTCCACTTT. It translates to CSATRGGGGSYNSPLHF.

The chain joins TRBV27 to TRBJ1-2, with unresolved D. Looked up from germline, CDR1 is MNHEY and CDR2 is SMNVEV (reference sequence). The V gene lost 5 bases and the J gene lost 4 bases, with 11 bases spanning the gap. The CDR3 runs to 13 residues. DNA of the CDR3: TGTGCCAGCAGTACCTTGGGGTTCTATGGCTACACCTTC. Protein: CASSTLGFYGYTF.

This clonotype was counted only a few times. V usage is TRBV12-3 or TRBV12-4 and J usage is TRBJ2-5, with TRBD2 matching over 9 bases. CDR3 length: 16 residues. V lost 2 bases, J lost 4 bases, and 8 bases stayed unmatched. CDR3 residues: CASSLKMASGVETQYF. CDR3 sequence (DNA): TGTGCCAGCAGTTTAAAGATGGCTAGCGGGGTAGAGACCCAGTACTTC.

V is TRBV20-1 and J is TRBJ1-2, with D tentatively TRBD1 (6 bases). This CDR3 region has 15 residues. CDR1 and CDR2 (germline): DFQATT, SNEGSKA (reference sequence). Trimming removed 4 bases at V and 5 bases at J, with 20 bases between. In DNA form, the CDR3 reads TGCAGTGCTACCATCCCCCCAGGGGAGAGGTATGGCTACACCTTC. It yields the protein CSATIPPGERYGYTF.

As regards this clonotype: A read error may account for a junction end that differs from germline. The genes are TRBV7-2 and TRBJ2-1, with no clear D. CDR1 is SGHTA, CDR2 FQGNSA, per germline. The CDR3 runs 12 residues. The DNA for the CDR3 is TGTGCCAGCAGCCTTCCGATCAATGGGCAGTTCTTC. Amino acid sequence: CASSLPINGQFF. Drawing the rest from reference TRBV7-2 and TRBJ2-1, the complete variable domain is GAGVSQSPSNKVTEKGKDVELRCDPISGHTALYWYRQSLGQGLEFLIYFQGNSAPDKSGLPSDRFSAERTGGSVSTLTIQRTQQEDSAVYLCASSLPINGQFFGPGTRLTVL.

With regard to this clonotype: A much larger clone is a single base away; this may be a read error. CDR3 nucleotide sequence: TGTGCCATCAGTGAGAGGAGACAGGGCACAGATACGCAGTATTTT. This gives the protein CAISERRQGTDTQYF. The gene calls are TRBV10-3 and TRBJ2-3; perhaps TRBD1 as D (6 bases). Trimming left V 2 bases short and J 1 base short, with 10 bases between. In germline, CDR1 is ENHRY, CDR2 SYGVKD. The CDR3 is 15 amino acids.

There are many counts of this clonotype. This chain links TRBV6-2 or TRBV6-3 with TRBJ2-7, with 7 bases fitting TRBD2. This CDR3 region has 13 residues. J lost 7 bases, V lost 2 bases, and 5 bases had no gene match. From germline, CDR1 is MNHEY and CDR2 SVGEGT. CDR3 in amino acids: CASSYSGTREQYF. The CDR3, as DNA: TGTGCCAGCAGTTACAGCGGGACCCGAGAGCAGTACTTC.

The CDR3, as DNA: TGTGCCAGCAGTGAAGAGGGGTCCGGCACAGATACGCAGTATTTT. Translation gives CASSEEGSGTDTQYF. This chain links TRBV2 with TRBJ2-3, with a possible D match to TRBD1 (5 bases). Trimming removed 1 base from V and 1 base from J, with 9 bases in between. The V gene's germline CDR1 is SNHLY and CDR2 FYNNEI. This CDR3 contains 15 residues. Supplemented by reference TRBV2 and TRBJ2-3, the full variable domain reads EPEVTQTPSHQVTQMGQEVILRCVPISNHLYFYWYRQILGQKVEFLVSFYNNEISEKSEIFDDQFSVERPDGSNFTLKIRSTKLEDSAMYFCASSEEGSGTDTQYFGPGTRLTVL.

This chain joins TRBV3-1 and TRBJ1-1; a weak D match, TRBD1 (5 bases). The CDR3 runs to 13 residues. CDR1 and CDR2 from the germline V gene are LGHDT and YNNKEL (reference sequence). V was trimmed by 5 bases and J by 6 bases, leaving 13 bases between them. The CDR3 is CASSWTNQPEAFF. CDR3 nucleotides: TGTGCCAGCAGCTGGACAAACCAACCTGAAGCTTTCTTT. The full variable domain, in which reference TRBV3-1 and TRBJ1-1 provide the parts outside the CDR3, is DTAVSQTPKYLVTQMGNDKSIKCEQNLGHDTMYWYKQDSKKFLKIMFSYNNKELIINETVPNRFSPKSPDKAHLNLHINSLELGDSAVYFCASSWTNQPEAFFGQGTRLTVV.